This TCR beta chain was captured in a study of T cells in Graves' hyperthyroidism and ophthalmopathy. In its sample, this clonotype was seen a few times. Patients having uncontrolled infection, another autoimmune disease, pregnancy or lactation were not included. RNA transcripts gave rise to amplified TCR beta CDR3 regions. First-round RT-PCR of the TCR CDR3 relied on the HTBI primer set. TCRdb analysed the multiplex PCR reads with MiXCR anew, one entry per CDR3 protein. The table includes about 480,000 distinct CDR3 sequences, 13% to 15% detected once. Input material: blood. This TCR came from a woman aged 18-29 years with Graves' hyperthyroidism.

The CDR3 region is CAWKSQETQYF. DNA of the CDR3: TGTGCCTGGAAATCTCAAGAGACCCAGTACTTC. The gene calls are TRBV30 and TRBJ2-5; D is ambiguous. Per the germline V gene, CDR1 is GTSNPN and CDR2 is SVGIG (reference sequence). This CDR3 is 11 amino acids long. Trimming removed 4 bases from V and 2 bases from J, with 5 bases in between.